The 6 T cell receptor beta chains below were found in one sample sequenced in a study of control samples from healthy donors and cancer patients. Clones were read by immunoSEQ multiplex PCR, and TCRdb kept only the in-frame ones, dropping some. The repertoire holds some 200,000 clones, with 90% to 95% as singletons. Material for sequencing was blood. Receptors were obtained from a man aged 18 to 29 in good health.

The chain couples TRBV9 to TRBJ1-2, with D hard to call. This CDR3 is 13 amino acids long. V lost 0 bases to trimming and J lost 5 bases, with 8 bases between them. Germline loops: CDR1 SGDLS, CDR2 YYNGEE. The CDR3 DNA is TGTGCCAGCAGCGTAGTAGGAGGGTATGGCTACACCTTC. Its protein product is CASSVVGGYGYTF.

This chain connects TRBV19 to TRBJ2-3, with 8 bases matching TRBD2. From germline, CDR1 is LNHDA and CDR2 SQIVND (reference sequence). The CDR3 loop spans 15 amino acids. V trimming: 11 bases; J trimming: 1 base; junction bases outside the gene matches: 11. The CDR3 coding sequence is TGTGCCGTCTCCCCGGGAGGGGGGCGCACAGATACGCAGTATTTT. This codes for CAVSPGGGRTDTQYF.

Regarding this clone: A junction end diverges from the germline sequence, so it may reflect a read error. This chain connects TRBV5-1 to TRBJ2-7, with unresolved D. There are 14 residues in the CDR3. Per germline, CDR1 SGHRS and CDR2 YFSETQ. Here the CDR3 reads CASSLYRSSCEQYF. The CDR3 DNA follows: TGCGCCAGCAGCTTGTACAGAAGCTCCTGCGAGCAGTACTTC.

A single count supports this clone. The rearrangement links TRBV4-2 to TRBJ1-1; D is perhaps TRBD1 (5 bases). The germline V and J ends were trimmed by 6 bases and 1 base, with 12 bases remaining between them. CDR1 is LGHNA and CDR2 is YNFKEQ in the germline V gene. The CDR3 loop spans 14 amino acids. As DNA, the CDR3 is TGTGCCAGCAGACCGACGGGGCGGAACACTGAAGCTTTCTTT. As protein: CASRPTGRNTEAFF.

V usage is TRBV5-1 and J usage is TRBJ2-1; 11 positions agree with TRBD2. V shed 0 bases, J shed 4 bases, and the junction held 3 bases outside the gene matches. CDR1 and CDR2 from the germline V gene are SGHRS and YFSETQ. The CDR3 contains 16 residues. This chain's CDR3 is CASSLETSGVYNEQFF. In DNA, the CDR3 is TGCGCCAGCAGCTTGGAGACTAGCGGGGTATACAATGAGCAGTTCTTC. Variable domain in full (rest from reference TRBV5-1 and TRBJ2-1): KAGVTQTPRYLIKTRGQQVTLSCSPISGHRSVSWYQQTPGQGLQFLFEYFSETQRNKGNFPGRFSGRQFSNSRSEMNVSTLELGDSALYLCASSLETSGVYNEQFFGPGTRLTVL.

The V call is TRBV19, the J call TRBJ2-2; D might be TRBD1 (5 bases). CDR1 is LNHDA, CDR2 SQIVND, per germline (reference sequence). Trimming cost V 4 bases and J 0 bases, with 15 bases left between them. This CDR3 spans 17 amino acids. This chain's CDR3 is CASSRLQAVPNTGELFF. The CDR3 nucleotides read TGTGCCAGTAGTAGATTACAGGCAGTACCGAACACCGGGGAGCTGTTTTTT.